This passage covers 29 T cell receptor beta chains from one sample sequenced in a study of T cells in localized non-small cell lung cancer. TCRdb's table, derived via immunoSEQ multiplex PCR, lists solely in-frame clones and lacks some. Of tens of thousands of clones in the sample, more than 80% are singletons; the top ten hold approximately 6.5%. The sequencing here drew on peripheral blood, taken before any cancer treatment. Receptor source: a female donor of 60 years or more with stage I lung adenocarcinoma.

V usage is TRBV18 and J usage is TRBJ2-5; no firm D call. Germline V gene sequence: CDR1 KGHSH, CDR2 LQKENI. The CDR3 length is 15 residues. The V and J ends lost 0 bases and 5 bases respectively, with 13 bases between them. CDR3 protein: CASSPPALIEETQYF. CDR3 DNA sequence: TGTGCCAGCTCACCACCAGCATTAATAGAGGAGACCCAGTACTTC.

The J gene is TRBJ1-2, the V gene TRBV9, with D tentatively TRBD1 (5 bases). Germline CDR1 is SGDLS and CDR2 is YYNGEE. This CDR3 has 16 residues. Trimming took off 6 bases at V and 2 bases at J, with 20 bases between the two ends. CDR3 nucleotides: TGTGCCAGCACCCTCGAGGCCAGGGCGCCCAACTATGGCTACACCTTC. Its protein product is CASTLEARAPNYGYTF.

This chain joins TRBV5-1 and TRBJ2-1; D remains unclear. V lost 4 bases and J lost 10, with 21 bases in between. CDR1 and CDR2 from the germline V gene are SGHRS and YFSETQ. The CDR3 is 15 amino acids. The CDR3 protein is CASSPAGSVEGEQFF. CDR3 DNA sequence: TGCGCCAGCAGCCCAGCCGGGTCGGTAGAAGGGGAGCAGTTCTTC.

The count of this clone is one. This sequence joins TRBV10-3 and TRBJ1-1, with D possibly matching TRBD1 (6 bases). V lost 9 bases and J 0 bases, leaving 14 bases between the germline ends. CDR3 length: 14 amino acids. Germline V lookup: CDR1 ENHRY, CDR2 SYGVKD. CDR3 residues: CAINGQGLNTEAFF. The CDR3 nucleotides are TGTGCCATAAACGGCCAGGGGTTGAACACTGAAGCTTTCTTT.

V is TRBV9 and J is TRBJ1-2; TRBD1 matches 7 bases. V dropped 3 bases and J dropped 8; count of bases not matched to a gene: 10. The germline gives CDR1 SGDLS, CDR2 YYNGEE. CDR3 length equals 14 residues. As DNA, the CDR3 is TGTGCCAGCAGCGCTTTTACAGGGGAACTAGGCTACACCTTC. Protein sequence: CASSAFTGELGYTF.

The chain employs TRBV29-1 and TRBJ2-3, with a weak D call TRBD2 (6 bases). Germline V gene lookup returns CDR1 SQVTM and CDR2 ANQGSEA. The V and J ends lost 6 bases and 2 bases respectively, with 12 bases between them. There are 13 residues in the CDR3. The CDR3, as DNA: TGCAGCGTGGGCGGGACTCCCACAGATACGCAGTATTTT. The encoded protein is CSVGGTPTDTQYF.

The chain has TRBV5-1 and TRBJ2-1; D is uncertain. Deletions cut 2 bases from V and 8 bases from J, with 14 bases between. CDR3 length: 14 amino acids. CDR1 and CDR2 from the germline V gene are SGHRS and YFSETQ. The CDR3: CASSLENPGDEQFF. In nucleotides, the CDR3 is TGCGCCAGCAGCTTAGAAAATCCTGGCGATGAGCAGTTCTTC.

The rearrangement joins TRBV19 to TRBJ2-7; TRBD2 matches 10 bases. The CDR3 runs to 16 residues. The junction had 12 bases not matched to a gene; V was cut back by 6 bases and J by 4 bases. Germline CDR1 and CDR2: LNHDA and SQIVND (reference sequence). CDR3 residues: CASSLPSSSGGYEQYF. In DNA form, the CDR3 reads TGTGCCAGTAGCCTCCCTTCGTCTAGCGGGGGATACGAGCAGTACTTC.

The V gene is TRBV28, the J gene TRBJ2-7; a weak D match, TRBD2 (6 bases). Between the trimmed V and J ends, which lost 11 bases and 7 bases, there was a span of 15 bases. The CDR3 loop spans 11 amino acids. CDR1 and CDR2 (germline): MDHEN, SYDVKM. CDR3 nucleotides: TGTGCCGCCCGGGGGTTGTTAGAGCAGTACTTC. Translating gives CAARGLLEQYF. The variable domain in full, with the rest retrieved from reference TRBV28 and TRBJ2-7, is DVKVTQSSRYLVKRTGEKVFLECVQDMDHENMFWYRQDPGLGLRLIYFSYDVKMKEKGDIPEGYSVSREKKERFSLILESASTNQTSMYLCAARGLLEQYFGPGTRLTVT.

The rearrangement links TRBV5-4 to TRBJ1-1; D may be TRBD1 (5 bases). Germline-derived CDR1 and CDR2 are SGHNT and YYREEE (reference sequence). The CDR3 has 12 amino acids. V lost 4 bases and J 1 base, leaving 5 bases between the germline ends. The CDR3 loop reads CASSQGNTEAFF. The DNA for the CDR3 is TGTGCCAGCAGCCAGGGGAACACTGAAGCTTTCTTT.

The chain couples TRBV6-6 to TRBJ2-7; D is undetermined. Trimming took off 6 bases at V and 2 bases at J, with 8 bases between the two ends. The CDR3 has 12 residues. CDR1 MNHNY and CDR2 SVGAGI come from the germline V gene (reference sequence). The CDR3 DNA follows: TGTGCCAGCAGCGCTAACCCCTACGAGCAGTACGTC. It is translated as CASSANPYEQYV.

V gene TRBV5-1 combines with J gene TRBJ2-2; TRBD2 agrees at 14 bases. CDR3 length: 18 residues. V was pared by 0 bases and J by 4 bases, with 5 bases of the junction left unmatched. The germline gives CDR1 SGHRS, CDR2 YFSETQ. CDR3 coding DNA: TGCGCCAGCAGCTTGGCCGGACTAGCGGGGGGAATCACCGGGGAGCTGTTTTTT. Protein product: CASSLAGLAGGITGELFF.

The V and J genes are TRBV7-2 and TRBJ1-4; 7 bases agree with TRBD1. The CDR3 is 14 residues long. After removal of 4 bases from V and 5 bases from J, the junction contained 4 bases not matched to a gene. CDR1 and CDR2 from the germline V gene are SGHTA and FQGNSA. CDR3 nucleotide sequence: TGTGCCAGCAGCTCGGGACAGAGAAATGAAAAACTGTTTTTT. Its translation is CASSSGQRNEKLFF.

The V gene is TRBV27, the J gene TRBJ1-4, with TRBD1 as a possible D gene (6 bases). Germline lookup yields CDR1 MNHEY and CDR2 SMNVEV (reference sequence). Between the trimmed V and J ends, which lost 8 bases and 8 bases, there was a span of 21 bases. The CDR3 runs 15 residues. Here the CDR3 reads CASATEGGIREKLFF. The CDR3 coding sequence is TGTGCCAGCGCCACGGAGGGGGGAATAAGGGAAAAACTGTTTTTT.

This clone was recorded once. The gene calls are TRBV7-6 and TRBJ1-1; the D is unclear. V was cut by 1 base and J by 1 base, with 7 bases left in between. Germline CDR1 SGHVS, CDR2 FNYEAQ. This CDR3 comprises 14 residues. The CDR3 sequence: CASSLGRSNTEAFF. As DNA, the CDR3 is TGTGCCAGCAGCTTAGGCAGGTCGAACACTGAAGCTTTCTTT. The variable domain in full, with the rest retrieved from reference TRBV7-6 and TRBJ1-1, is GAGVSQSPRYKVTKRGQDVALRCDPISGHVSLYWYRQALGQGPEFLTYFNYEAQQDKSGLPNDRFSAERPEGSISTLTIQRTEQRDSAMYRCASSLGRSNTEAFFGQGTRLTVV.

V and J are TRBV2 and TRBJ2-1; the D is unclear. The germline CDR1 and CDR2 sequences are SNHLY and FYNNEI. V gave up 5 bases and J gave up 0 bases, with 11 bases separating them. The CDR3 consists of 15 residues. The chain's CDR3 is CASSPEASSYNEQFF. The CDR3, as DNA: TGTGCCAGCAGTCCAGAGGCGAGCTCCTACAATGAGCAGTTCTTC.

The J gene is TRBJ2-7, the V gene TRBV6-1, with 8 positions matching TRBD2. V shed 3 bases and J 4 bases; nucleotides not matched to a gene: 8. Germline assignment: CDR1 MNHNS and CDR2 SASEGT. The CDR3 spans 15 residues. CDR3: CASSDPRTSRYEQYF. The CDR3 DNA reads TGTGCCAGCAGTGATCCTCGGACTAGCAGGTACGAGCAGTACTTC.

This clone appeared once. The V call is TRBV5-6, the J call TRBJ1-6; unclear D gene. CDR1 SGHDT and CDR2 YYEEEE come from the germline V gene. The CDR3 consists of 15 residues. Trimming took 3 bases from V and 0 from J, leaving 7 bases between them. CDR3 DNA sequence: TGTGCCAGCAGCTACTCCGGCTCCTATAATTCACCCCTCCACTTT. The encoded protein is CASSYSGSYNSPLHF.

This chain uses TRBV10-2 with TRBJ1-1; D remains ambiguous. The CDR3 is 12 amino acids. With 11 bases removed from V and 5 bases from J, the gap between germline ends came to 15 bases. Germline CDR1 and CDR2: WSHSY and SAAADI. CDR3 DNA: TGCGCCCTCAGTTCGGGAGGGACTGAAGCTTTCTTT. This sequence encodes CALSSGGTEAFF.

This sequence joins TRBV7-2 and TRBJ2-5; tentatively, D is TRBD2 (5 bases). Trimming cost V 7 bases and J 5 bases, with 14 bases left between them. In germline, CDR1 is SGHTA, CDR2 FQGNSA. This CDR3 comprises 13 residues. CDR3 nucleotides: TGTGCCAGCACGCGAGGGAACTGGGAGACCCAGTACTTC. It codes for CASTRGNWETQYF. The full variable domain, in which reference TRBV7-2 and TRBJ2-5 provide the parts outside the CDR3, is GAGVSQSPSNKVTEKGKDVELRCDPISGHTALYWYRQSLGQGLEFLIYFQGNSAPDKSGLPSDRFSAERTGGSVSTLTIQRTQQEDSAVYLCASTRGNWETQYFGPGTRLLVL.

This clone has only one observation. Within the sample, other DNA sequences also encode this same CDR3. The chain couples TRBV2 to TRBJ1-1; D may be TRBD1 (5 bases). With 5 bases removed from V and 2 bases from J, the gap between germline ends came to 9 bases. Germline values: CDR1 SNHLY, CDR2 FYNNEI. The CDR3 has 13 residues. The DNA for the CDR3 is TGTGCCAGCAGTACAGGACTCAACACTGAAGCTTTCTTT. Translation gives CASSTGLNTEAFF.

The chain links TRBV10-3 to TRBJ1-1; D might be TRBD1 (5 bases). Germline V gene sequence: CDR1 ENHRY, CDR2 SYGVKD. V gave up 6 bases and J gave up 3 bases, with 20 bases separating them. The CDR3 spans 16 residues. The DNA for the CDR3 is TGTGCCATCAGAGCAGGGTCTCTACCCCGGTACACTGAAGCTTTCTTT. This gives the protein CAIRAGSLPRYTEAFF.

This rearrangement joins TRBV6-1 to TRBJ1-1; D is ambiguous. Germline V CDR1 and CDR2: MNHNS, SASEGT. The CDR3 length is 13 residues. The V and J ends lost 2 bases and 3 bases respectively, with 7 bases between them. CDR3 loop: CASSEFLHTEAFF. The CDR3 DNA follows: TGTGCCAGCAGTGAATTTTTACACACTGAAGCTTTCTTT.

The chain employs TRBV11-2 and TRBJ1-3, with 7 positions matching TRBD1. Trimming took 2 bases from V and 4 from J; bases not matched to a gene: 8. Germline V gene lookup returns CDR1 SGHAT and CDR2 FQNNGV. This CDR3 comprises 16 residues. The CDR3 nucleotides are TGTGCCAGCAGCTTAACACAGGGGAACCGAGGAAACACCATATATTTT. Translation gives CASSLTQGNRGNTIYF.

This clone is classed as medium-sized. J is TRBJ1-2 and V is TRBV4-2; D not certain. V dropped 0 bases and J dropped 5 bases, with 13 bases sitting between them. Germline V gene lookup returns CDR1 LGHNA and CDR2 YNFKEQ. The CDR3 is made up of 15 amino acids. CDR3 nucleotide sequence: TGTGCCAGCAGCCAAGAGGAGGGATTAGGATATGGCTACACCTTC. It encodes CASSQEEGLGYGYTF.

The chain couples TRBV11-2 to TRBJ2-5; D unclear. Germline CDR1 reads SGHAT; CDR2 reads FQNNGV. This CDR3 has 14 residues. The ends were cut back, 3 bases at V and 1 base at J, with 9 bases in the middle. DNA for the CDR3: TGTGCCAGCAGCTTGTTGTCAGTCCAAGAGACCCAGTACTTC. Amino acid sequence: CASSLLSVQETQYF.

The CDR3 DNA is TGTGCCAGCAGCTGGACACTCTCCTACGAGCAGTACGTC. Its translation is CASSWTLSYEQYV. The chain employs TRBV6-1 and TRBJ2-7; D is possibly TRBD1 (5 bases). The CDR3 is 13 amino acids. V lost 6 bases to trimming and J lost 0 bases, with 9 bases between them. In germline, CDR1 is MNHNS, CDR2 SASEGT.

The J gene is TRBJ2-5, the V gene TRBV7-3, with no clear D. The ends were cut back, 5 bases at V and 2 bases at J, with 9 bases in the middle. CDR1 and CDR2 from the germline V gene are SGHTA and FQGTGA. The CDR3 extends over 13 amino acids. The CDR3 DNA follows: TGTGCCAGCAGCCAAAGGATGCAAGAGACCCAGTACTTC. This sequence encodes CASSQRMQETQYF. The variable domain in full, with the rest retrieved from reference TRBV7-3 and TRBJ2-5, is GAGVSQTPSNKVTEKGKYVELRCDPISGHTALYWYRQSLGQGPEFLIYFQGTGAADDSGLPNDRFFAVRPEGSVSTLKIQRTERGDSAVYLCASSQRMQETQYFGPGTRLLVL.

The V and J genes are TRBV6-6 and TRBJ1-4; D remains ambiguous. The CDR3 is 13 residues long. CDR1 is MNHNY and CDR2 is SVGAGI in the germline V gene (reference sequence). The germline V and J ends were trimmed by 2 bases and 8 bases, with 9 bases remaining between them. The CDR3 DNA sequence: TGTGCCAGCAGTTACGTAGTGGGGGAAAAACTGTTTTTT. It is translated as CASSYVVGEKLFF.